This T cell receptor beta chain was identified during a study of cytomegalovirus exposure and HLA in healthy donors. Overall study results and limits: Investigators reported more than 150 TCR beta chains as tied to cytomegalovirus.

Primers included in the PCR were 60 Vbeta and 13 Jbeta primers. The protocol was immunoSEQ multiplex PCR, while the TCRdb copy is restricted to in-frame clones and leaves out a portion. The repertoire consists of about 50,000 clones, with around 81% occurring once and the leading ten covering 2% to 2.5%. As regards this clone: Its target is not known.

Germline lookup yields CDR1 MNHEY and CDR2 SVGAGI. CDR3 length: 14 amino acids. The junction had 6 bases not matched to a gene; V was cut back by 6 bases and J by 6 bases. Sequenced input: PBMCs. The chain uses TRBV6-5 and TRBJ1-5; TRBD1 matches at 9 bases. The receptor was derived from a boy aged 5 to 17 in good health and CMV-seropositive. The CDR3 is CASSAPGQGQPQHF. The CDR3 DNA reads as TGTGCCAGCAGCGCTCCGGGACAGGGTCAGCCCCAGCATTTT.